Listed below are T cell receptor beta chains from one sample, sequenced in a study of tumor-infiltrating lymphocytes in oesophageal squamous cell carcinoma. TCRdb used MiXCR to reprocess the PCR reads, holding one entry per CDR3 protein. Seen here are under 15,000 distinct CDR3 sequences, 54% observed once, and the top ten hold more than 30%. Sequencing used esophageal tumor tissue. Receptors were obtained from a female donor with esophageal squamous cell carcinoma. CDR3s include the opening cysteine and the closing phenylalanine or tryptophan. The order of the fields is D gene, J gene, V gene, clone size, CDR3 length, CDR3 protein, CDR3 DNA. The D gene is left open where the match is weak. Some rows mark clone size as missing; the rest say once, few, many or name a class of expanded clone.

d_call: TRBD2
j_call: TRBJ2-7
v_call: TRBV11-1
clone_size: many
cdr3_length: 15
cdr3_aa: CASSLLAGGSNEQYF
cdr3_nt: TGTGCCAGCAGCTTACTAGCGGGAGGTTCCAACGAGCAGTACTTC

d_call: TRBD2
j_call: TRBJ2-7
v_call: TRBV20-1
clone_size: few
cdr3_length: 15
cdr3_aa: CSARSHTGGQSEQYF
cdr3_nt: TGCAGTGCTAGAAGCCACACGGGGGGGCAAAGCGAGCAGTACTTC

d_call: NA
j_call: TRBJ1-2
v_call: TRBV5-1
clone_size: many
cdr3_length: 16
cdr3_aa: CASSLDRGEESEGYTF
cdr3_nt: TGCGCCAGCAGCTTGGACCGGGGTGAGGAGTCCGAGGGCTACACCTTC

d_call: TRBD2
j_call: TRBJ2-3
v_call: TRBV12-3/TRBV12-4
clone_size: NA
cdr3_length: 13
cdr3_aa: CASSPGGTDTQYF
cdr3_nt: TGTGCCAGCAGCCCCGGGGGGACAGATACGCAGTATTTT

d_call: TRBD2
j_call: TRBJ2-3
v_call: TRBV7-2
clone_size: many
cdr3_length: 15
cdr3_aa: CASSGQAGGADTQYF
cdr3_nt: TGTGCCAGCAGCGGACAAGCGGGAGGAGCAGATACGCAGTATTTT

d_call: TRBD1
j_call: TRBJ1-5
v_call: TRBV7-2
clone_size: large
cdr3_length: 15
cdr3_aa: CASSLFVTGHQPQHF
cdr3_nt: TGTGCCAGCAGCTTGTTCGTGACAGGGCATCAGCCCCAGCATTTT

d_call: NA
j_call: TRBJ2-1
v_call: TRBV12-3/TRBV12-4
clone_size: NA
cdr3_length: 15
cdr3_aa: CASSLEGGARNEQFF
cdr3_nt: TGTGCCAGCAGTTTAGAGGGGGGGGCAAGGAATGAGCAGTTCTTC

d_call: NA
j_call: TRBJ2-3
v_call: TRBV7-2
clone_size: NA
cdr3_length: 13
cdr3_aa: CASSPSGINTQYF
cdr3_nt: TGTGCCAGCAGCCCCTCGGGGATCAATACGCAGTATTTT

d_call: TRBD1
j_call: TRBJ2-1
v_call: TRBV7-3
clone_size: NA
cdr3_length: 15
cdr3_aa: CASSSTGEKYNEQFF
cdr3_nt: TGTGCCAGCAGCTCCACAGGGGAGAAATACAATGAGCAGTTCTTC

d_call: TRBD1
j_call: TRBJ2-5
v_call: TRBV11-3
clone_size: NA
cdr3_length: 16
cdr3_aa: CASSLAFGTGMETQYF
cdr3_nt: TGTGCCAGCAGCTTAGCCTTCGGGACAGGGATGGAGACCCAGTACTTC

d_call: NA
j_call: TRBJ2-7
v_call: TRBV6-6
clone_size: NA
cdr3_length: 13
cdr3_aa: CASSYMVSYEQYF
cdr3_nt: TGTGCCAGCAGTTACATGGTCAGTTACGAGCAGTACTTC

d_call: TRBD2
j_call: TRBJ2-5
v_call: TRBV7-6
clone_size: few
cdr3_length: 18
cdr3_aa: CASSPTLGGTSGTETQYF
cdr3_nt: TGTGCCAGCAGCCCCACCCTGGGGGGGACTAGCGGGACGGAGACCCAGTACTTC

d_call: NA
j_call: TRBJ1-1
v_call: TRBV10-3
clone_size: many
cdr3_length: 14
cdr3_aa: CAISDDVGDTEAFF
cdr3_nt: TGTGCCATCAGTGACGATGTGGGGGACACTGAAGCTTTCTTT

d_call: TRBD2
j_call: TRBJ2-3
v_call: TRBV12-3/TRBV12-4
clone_size: NA
cdr3_length: 15
cdr3_aa: CASSLRLAGDDTQYF
cdr3_nt: TGTGCCAGCAGTTTAAGACTAGCGGGAGACGATACGCAGTATTTT

d_call: NA
j_call: TRBJ2-7
v_call: TRBV10-2
clone_size: many
cdr3_length: 11
cdr3_aa: CASSSVGEQYF
cdr3_nt: TGCGCCAGCAGCAGTGTGGGGGAGCAGTACTTC

d_call: NA
j_call: TRBJ2-1
v_call: TRBV6-5
clone_size: few
cdr3_length: 15
cdr3_aa: CASSYSSRRDNEQFF
cdr3_nt: TGTGCCAGCAGTTACTCGAGCAGGAGAGACAATGAGCAGTTCTTC